These 14 T cell receptor beta chains originate from one sample sequenced in a study of identical twins. TCRdb processed the 5' RACE reads anew with MiXCR; each CDR3 protein has one entry. In the table there are about 720,000 distinct CDR3 sequences, 15% to 20% of which are singletons. The sample also formed part of further work on T cells expressing NK-cell markers.

Sequenced: PBMCs. All receptors derive from a woman between 18 and 29 years old in good health.

The DNA of the CDR3 is TGTGCCAGCAGCCAGGGTCCCGGGACTAGATTCAATGAGCAGTTCTTC. Translated, it gives CASSQGPGTRFNEQFF. The gene calls are TRBV3-1 and TRBJ2-1, with 8 bases fitting TRBD2. CDR3 length: 16 residues. Unmatched junction bases numbered 10, after V lost 3 bases and J lost 6 bases. The germline CDR1 and CDR2 sequences are LGHDT and YNNKEL (reference sequence).

V and J are TRBV20-1 and TRBJ2-3, with 15 bases identical to TRBD2. The junction had 4 bases not matched to a gene; V was cut back by 6 bases and J by 9 bases. This CDR3 contains 13 residues. Germline loops: CDR1 DFQATT, CDR2 SNEGSKA (reference sequence). CDR3 region: CSANGLAGGTQYF. Here the CDR3 DNA reads TGCAGTGCGAATGGACTAGCGGGGGGGACGCAGTATTTT.

The chain is built from TRBV12-3 or TRBV12-4 and TRBJ1-3; TRBD1 aligns across 8 bases. J gave up 3 bases and V 10 bases, and 11 bases lay outside the gene matches. The CDR3 has 15 residues. The CDR3, as DNA: TGTGCCACCTCCCGGGGCAGGGGGCTTGGAAACACCATATATTTT. It yields the protein CATSRGRGLGNTIYF.

V is TRBV10-2 and J is TRBJ1-2; D remains ambiguous. The V gene lost 3 bases and the J gene lost 7 bases, with 9 bases spanning the gap. The CDR3 loop spans 12 amino acids. Germline lookup yields CDR1 WSHSY and CDR2 SAAADI. CDR3 nucleotides: TGCGCCAGCAGTGATTTGGCTCGTGGCTACACCTTC. Translation: CASSDLARGYTF.

This clonotype showed up just a few times. CDR3: CASRAGGLNTGELFF. DNA of the CDR3: TGTGCCAGCAGAGCAGGGGGCCTAAACACCGGGGAGCTGTTTTTT. The V gene is TRBV6-1, the J gene TRBJ2-2; the match to TRBD1 covers 8 bases. The CDR3 spans 15 residues. V was pared by 6 bases and J by 2 bases, with 5 bases of the junction left unmatched. Germline V gives CDR1 MNHNS, CDR2 SASEGT.

This chain joins TRBV7-9 and TRBJ1-6; a weak D match, TRBD1 (5 bases). CDR1 is SEHNR, CDR2 FQNEAQ, per germline (reference sequence). The V and J ends lost 5 bases and 11 bases respectively, with 13 bases between them. The CDR3 covers 13 residues. CDR3: CASSLDVGAPLHF. CDR3 DNA: TGTGCCAGCAGCCTGGATGTGGGGGCACCCCTCCACTTT.

Only one count was recorded for this clonotype. Its ends do not fully match the called genes, so a read error is possible. The rearrangement uses TRBV7-2 and TRBJ2-7, with D possibly being TRBD2 (6 bases). The germline gives CDR1 SGHTA, CDR2 FQGNSA. The CDR3 loop spans 14 amino acids. CDR3 nucleotides: TGTGCCTGCAGCTTAGTGGGAGGCGTGAACGAGCAGTACTTC. The encoded protein is CACSLVGGVNEQYF.

V gene TRBV6-5 combines with J gene TRBJ2-1; the D is unclear. In germline, CDR1 is MNHEY, CDR2 SVGAGI. V lost 2 bases, J lost 5 bases, and 13 bases lay in between. CDR3 length: 15 amino acids. The CDR3 DNA reads TGTGCCAGCAGTTACGGTTTACGGCAGAACAATGAGCAGTTCTTC. This encodes CASSYGLRQNNEQFF.

The chain combines TRBV18 with TRBJ2-1; possible D gene TRBD2, 6 bases. Germline lookup yields CDR1 KGHSH and CDR2 LQKENI. Trimming pared 2 bases from V and 1 base from J, leaving 9 bases between. The CDR3 contains 15 residues. The CDR3 here is CASSPVAGSYNEQFF. CDR3 in DNA: TGTGCCAGCTCACCAGTGGCGGGGTCCTACAATGAGCAGTTCTTC.

A few counts support this clonotype. This chain links TRBV5-1 with TRBJ2-7; possibly TRBD2 for D (6 bases). This CDR3 is built from 15 residues. Trimming shortened V by 5 bases and J by 5 bases, and 20 bases separated the two germline ends. Germline CDR1 and CDR2: SGHRS and YFSETQ. The CDR3 loop reads CASSPGGALPHEQYF. The DNA for the CDR3 is TGCGCCAGCAGTCCCGGAGGGGCCCTCCCCCACGAGCAGTACTTC.

In its sample, this clonotype was seen a few times. This chain uses TRBV5-1 with TRBJ1-1, with 7 bases matching TRBD1. Germline CDR1 is SGHRS and CDR2 is YFSETQ. V was pared by 10 bases and J by 1 base, with 7 bases of the junction left unmatched. The CDR3 is 13 residues long. CDR3 sequence reads: CAARQGTNTEAFF. In nucleotides, the CDR3 is TGCGCCGCCCGACAGGGAACGAACACTGAAGCTTTCTTT.

In its sample, this clonotype was seen a few times. The CDR3 loop is CASSTLAGAVGEQFF. The DNA of the CDR3 is TGTGCCAGCAGCACTTTAGCGGGAGCAGTTGGAGAGCAGTTCTTC. This chain joins TRBV5-6 and TRBJ2-1; 9 bases match TRBD2. With 4 bases clipped from V and 10 bases from J, the junction kept 12 bases outside the gene matches. CDR1 is SGHDT and CDR2 is YYEEEE in the germline V gene. This CDR3 contains 15 residues.

The V gene is TRBV6-5, the J gene TRBJ2-5; D remains ambiguous. The CDR3 contains 16 residues. CDR1 and CDR2 (germline): MNHEY, SVGAGI. Trimming took 0 bases from V and 5 from J, leaving 16 bases between them. As DNA, the CDR3 is TGTGCCAGCAGTTACTCGGGTCTAAGCCCTTGGGAGACCCAGTACTTC. Translation: CASSYSGLSPWETQYF.

V gene TRBV6-2 or TRBV6-3 combines with J gene TRBJ2-2; the D gene is possibly TRBD2 (5 bases). This CDR3 has 13 residues. The V end was cut by 11 bases, the J end by 4 bases, with 14 bases between. In germline, CDR1 is MNHEY, CDR2 SVGEGT. The CDR3 DNA reads TGTGCCGTGACGAGAGGAGGCACCGGGGAGCTGTTTTTT. This sequence encodes CAVTRGGTGELFF.